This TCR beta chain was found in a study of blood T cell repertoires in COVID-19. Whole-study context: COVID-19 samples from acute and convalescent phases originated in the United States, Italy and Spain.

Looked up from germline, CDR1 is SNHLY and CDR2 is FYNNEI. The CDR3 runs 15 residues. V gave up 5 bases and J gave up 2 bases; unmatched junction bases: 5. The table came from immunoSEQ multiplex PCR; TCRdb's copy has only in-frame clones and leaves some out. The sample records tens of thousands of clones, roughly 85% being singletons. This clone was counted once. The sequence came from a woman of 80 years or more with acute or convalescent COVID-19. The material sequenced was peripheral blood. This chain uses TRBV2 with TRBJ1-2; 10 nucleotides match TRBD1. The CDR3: CASSRDRGGNYGYTF. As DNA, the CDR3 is TGTGCCAGCAGTCGGGACAGGGGCGGGAACTATGGCTACACCTTC.